This entry lists 20 T cell receptor beta chains sequenced from one sample in a study of radiation and T cells in renal cell carcinoma. Time point described: blood 2 weeks post-SBRT. Treatment specified: 15 Gy SBRT to primary tumor, nephrectomy 4 weeks later. Produced via immunoSEQ multiplex PCR; TCRdb's table is partial and in-frame only. This table holds approximately 120,000 clones, roughly four fifths found once. The starting material was blood, obtained from a patient whose treatment included radiotherapy and nephrectomy. These receptors originate from a man between 50 and 59 years old with renal cell carcinoma.

This clone has just a few counts. The rearrangement joins TRBV7-6 to TRBJ2-1; 8 bases fit TRBD1. V lost 0 bases, J lost 5 bases, and 3 bases stayed unmatched. Germline V gene sequence: CDR1 SGHVS, CDR2 FNYEAQ. The CDR3 is 15 amino acids. CDR3 protein: CASSLATTGDNEQFF. In DNA, the CDR3 is TGTGCCAGCAGCTTAGCTACGACAGGGGACAATGAGCAGTTCTTC.

V usage is TRBV5-1 and J usage is TRBJ2-5, with 10 bases identical to TRBD2. The trim removed 1 base at V and 2 bases at J, leaving 5 bases unmatched. The germline CDR1 and CDR2 sequences are SGHRS and YFSETQ. This CDR3 contains 16 residues. The CDR3 region is CASSLSGLAAQETQYF. The DNA of the CDR3 is TGCGCCAGCAGCTTGTCCGGACTAGCGGCACAAGAGACCCAGTACTTC. Filled out from reference TRBV5-1 and TRBJ2-5, the complete variable domain reads KAGVTQTPRYLIKTRGQQVTLSCSPISGHRSVSWYQQTPGQGLQFLFEYFSETQRNKGNFPGRFSGRQFSNSRSEMNVSTLELGDSALYLCASSLSGLAAQETQYFGPGTRLLVL.

This rearrangement joins TRBV6-1 to TRBJ2-1, with D tentatively TRBD1 (5 bases). This CDR3 has 15 residues. V lost 5 bases to trimming and J lost 1 base, with 12 bases between them. Germline V lookup: CDR1 MNHNS, CDR2 SASEGT. CDR3 amino acids: CASSPVQESYNEQFF. The DNA for the CDR3 is TGTGCCAGCAGTCCGGTACAGGAGTCCTACAATGAGCAGTTCTTC.

This chain uses TRBV5-1 with TRBJ2-7; D gene unclear. This CDR3 has 14 residues. The germline V and J ends were trimmed by 1 base and 3 bases, with 11 bases remaining between them. Germline loops: CDR1 SGHRS, CDR2 YFSETQ. This CDR3 reads CASSLSYDLYEQYF. For the CDR3, the DNA is TGCGCCAGCAGCTTGTCCTACGACCTCTACGAGCAGTACTTC.

This chain connects TRBV6-1 to TRBJ2-5, with a possible D match to TRBD2 (6 bases). The V end lost 7 bases, the J end lost 2 bases, and 14 bases lay between the germline ends. This CDR3 spans 14 amino acids. Germline V gene lookup returns CDR1 MNHNS and CDR2 SASEGT. The CDR3 DNA sequence: TGTGCCAGCACCTTAGAGCGGGTGCAAGAGACCCAGTACTTC. Translating gives CASTLERVQETQYF.

The chain joins TRBV27 to TRBJ2-1; 8 bases fit TRBD1. The V gene end was trimmed by 2 bases and the J gene end by 8 bases; junction bases not matched to a gene: 14. The germline V gene encodes CDR1 MNHEY and CDR2 SMNVEV (reference sequence). This CDR3 has 17 amino acids. The CDR3 DNA follows: TGTGCCAGCAGTTTACGATTAACAGGGGGTGTAAGCGATGAGCAGTTCTTC. It translates to CASSLRLTGGVSDEQFF.

J is TRBJ2-7 and V is TRBV28; 9 positions agree with TRBD1. The CDR3 is 16 residues long. Germline V gene data show CDR1 as MDHEN and CDR2 as SYDVKM. Trimming took 5 bases from V and 4 from J; bases not matched to a gene: 12. In DNA, the CDR3 is TGTGCCAGCAGTCCTGTCGGAGGACAGGGGAGGTACGAGCAGTACTTC. Translated: CASSPVGGQGRYEQYF.

The table lists this clone with a few counts. The chain is built from TRBV2 and TRBJ2-2; D not certain. This CDR3 has 14 residues. V lost 5 bases, J lost 5 bases, and 12 bases lay in between. Germline V gene lookup returns CDR1 SNHLY and CDR2 FYNNEI. The CDR3 region has the DNA TGTGCCAGCAGTAGGGCTATAGGGACCGGGGAGCTGTTTTTT. Encoded protein: CASSRAIGTGELFF. Together with reference TRBV2 and TRBJ2-2, the CDR3 gives the full variable domain: EPEVTQTPSHQVTQMGQEVILRCVPISNHLYFYWYRQILGQKVEFLVSFYNNEISEKSEIFDDQFSVERPDGSNFTLKIRSTKLEDSAMYFCASSRAIGTGELFFGEGSRLTVL.

The chain recombines TRBV13 with TRBJ2-5; TRBD1 matches at 9 bases. CDR1 PRHDT and CDR2 FYEKMQ come from the germline V gene (reference sequence). With V trimmed by 5 bases and J by 5 bases, 9 bases remained unmatched. CDR3 length: 15 residues. The CDR3 sequence: CASSARDRAFETQYF. As DNA, the CDR3 is TGTGCCAGCAGCGCGAGGGACAGGGCTTTTGAGACCCAGTACTTC.

The chain uses TRBV2 and TRBJ2-1; D might be TRBD1 or TRBD2, each matching 5 bases. The germline CDR1 and CDR2 sequences are SNHLY and FYNNEI. The CDR3 runs to 15 residues. Trimming shortened V by 6 bases and J by 2 bases, and 14 bases separated the two germline ends. The CDR3 loop is CASRWDETTYNEQFF. CDR3 bases: TGTGCCAGCAGGTGGGACGAAACCACCTACAATGAGCAGTTCTTC. The whole variable domain, remainder taken from reference TRBV2 and TRBJ2-1, is EPEVTQTPSHQVTQMGQEVILRCVPISNHLYFYWYRQILGQKVEFLVSFYNNEISEKSEIFDDQFSVERPDGSNFTLKIRSTKLEDSAMYFCASRWDETTYNEQFFGPGTRLTVL.

This clone was seen just once. V is TRBV4-2 and J is TRBJ2-7, with D possibly matching TRBD2 (7 bases). The CDR3 extends over 17 amino acids. CDR1 LGHNA and CDR2 YNFKEQ come from the germline V gene. The V and J ends lost 2 bases and 2 bases respectively, with 19 bases between them. The CDR3: CASSQLLGGVEAYEQYF. In DNA form, the CDR3 reads TGTGCCAGCAGCCAACTCTTAGGGGGGGTAGAAGCCTACGAGCAGTACTTC.

This clone has only a few counts. The genes are TRBV28 and TRBJ1-5, with no clear D. The CDR3 loop spans 14 amino acids. Looked up from germline, CDR1 is MDHEN and CDR2 is SYDVKM. The ends were cut back, 7 bases at V and 4 bases at J, with 14 bases in the middle. The chain's CDR3 is CASIKRAQNQPQHF. The CDR3 DNA is TGTGCCAGCATTAAAAGGGCCCAAAATCAGCCCCAGCATTTT.

The rearrangement joins TRBV6-1 to TRBJ2-7; D unclear. This CDR3 has 13 amino acids. Per germline, CDR1 MNHNS and CDR2 SASEGT. Trimming stripped 3 bases from V and 3 bases from J, with 9 bases between. The CDR3 DNA sequence: TGTGCCAGCAGTGATATGAGGCTCTACGAGCAGTACTTC. It specifies CASSDMRLYEQYF.

The rearrangement links TRBV7-2 to TRBJ1-1; D remains unclear. V was clipped by 5 bases and J by 6 bases, with 10 bases between them. Per germline, CDR1 SGHTA and CDR2 FQGNSA. CDR3 length: 12 amino acids. The CDR3 DNA sequence: TGTGCCAGCAGCCTGGACTTCTCTGAAGCTTTCTTT. This translates into CASSLDFSEAFF.

Of note for this clone: One end of the junction fails to match germline, which may point to a read error. The V and J genes are TRBV7-7 and TRBJ2-5; 7 positions match TRBD1. Germline V gives CDR1 SSHAT, CDR2 FNYEAQ (reference sequence). This CDR3 region has 15 residues. The CDR3 region has the DNA TGTGCTAGCAGCTCCGGGACAGCCTTCCAAGAGACCCAGTACTTC. Amino acids: CASSSGTAFQETQYF. Full variable domain (outside the CDR3, taken from reference TRBV7-7 and TRBJ2-5): GAGVSQSPRYKVTKRGQDVTLRCDPISSHATLYWYQQALGQGPEFLTYFNYEAQPDKSGLPSDRFSAERPEGSISTLTIQRTEQRDSAMYRCASSSGTAFQETQYFGPGTRLLVL.

A note on this clone: A much bigger clone sits one base away, suggesting this may be a read error. The chain is built from TRBV2 and TRBJ2-5, with 10 bases aligning to TRBD1. CDR1 and CDR2 (germline): SNHLY, FYNNEI. The CDR3 spans 13 residues. V lost 7 bases, J lost 4 bases, and 3 bases stayed unmatched. The CDR3 spells CASTGQGIETQYF. DNA of the CDR3: TGTGCCAGCACGGGACAGGGGATAGAGACCCAGTACTTC.

The chain has TRBV5-1 and TRBJ1-2; D call uncertain. Germline-derived CDR1 and CDR2 are SGHRS and YFSETQ. V lost 5 bases and J 2 bases, leaving 16 bases between the germline ends. The CDR3 loop spans 15 amino acids. The chain's CDR3 is CASSPGLRKNYGYTF. For the CDR3, the DNA is TGCGCCAGCAGTCCAGGATTGAGGAAAAACTATGGCTACACCTTC.

This rearrangement joins TRBV5-1 to TRBJ2-1; no reliable D call. V was trimmed by 3 bases and J by 9 bases, leaving 19 bases between them. Germline CDR1 SGHRS, CDR2 YFSETQ. This CDR3 spans 15 amino acids. The CDR3, as DNA: TGCGCCAGCAGCTCCGGGCCAGAGAGAGCGTTTGAGCAGTTCTTC. Translated, it gives CASSSGPERAFEQFF.

The V call is TRBV10-3, the J call TRBJ2-1; a possible D gene is TRBD2 (5 bases). From germline, CDR1 is ENHRY and CDR2 SYGVKD. Trimming shortened V by 0 bases and J by 8 bases, and 17 bases separated the two germline ends. This CDR3 is 16 amino acids long. The CDR3 DNA follows: TGTGCCATCAGTGAGTCGCCTAGCCAGCCCGGCGATGAGCAGTTCTTC. Protein sequence: CAISESPSQPGDEQFF.

This clone has only one observation. This chain links TRBV7-2 with TRBJ2-5, with D perhaps TRBD1 (5 bases). CDR1 SGHTA and CDR2 FQGNSA come from the germline V gene. The CDR3 has 13 amino acids. V was trimmed by 3 bases and J by 6 bases, leaving 11 bases between them. Here the CDR3 reads CASSFAGWKTQYF. DNA of the CDR3: TGTGCCAGCAGCTTCGCAGGGTGGAAGACCCAGTACTTC.